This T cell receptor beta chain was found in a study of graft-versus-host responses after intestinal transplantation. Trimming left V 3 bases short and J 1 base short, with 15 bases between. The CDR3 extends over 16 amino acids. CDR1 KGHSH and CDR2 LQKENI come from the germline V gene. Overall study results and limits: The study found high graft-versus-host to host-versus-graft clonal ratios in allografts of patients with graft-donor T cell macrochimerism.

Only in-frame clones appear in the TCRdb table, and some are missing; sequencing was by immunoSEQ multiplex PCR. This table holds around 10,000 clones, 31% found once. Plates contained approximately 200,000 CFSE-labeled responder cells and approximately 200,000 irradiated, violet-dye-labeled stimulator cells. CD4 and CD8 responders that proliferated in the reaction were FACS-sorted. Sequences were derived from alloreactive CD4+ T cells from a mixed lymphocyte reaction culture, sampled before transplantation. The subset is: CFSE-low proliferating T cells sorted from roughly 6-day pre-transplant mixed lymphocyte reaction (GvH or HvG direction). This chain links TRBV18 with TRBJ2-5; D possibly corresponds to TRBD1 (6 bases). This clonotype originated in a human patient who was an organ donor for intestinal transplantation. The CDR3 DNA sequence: TGTGCCAGCTCACCCCTCCCACAGGGCACCCAAGAGACCCAGTACTTC. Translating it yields CASSPLPQGTQETQYF.